This T cell receptor beta chain stems from a study of cytomegalovirus exposure and HLA in healthy donors. Overall study: An earlier analysis found fewer than 140 million unique TCR beta sequences from around 180 million T cells. Among 398 genotyped donors, about 83% fell in the Caucasian-associated ancestry cluster.

Findings and caveats of the study: Across all donors, roughly uniform sequencing depth was an assumption of the presence/absence analyses. The authors later found most CMV-associated TCR beta chains appeared HLA-restricted.

Trimming shortened V by 6 bases and J by 8 bases, and 20 bases separated the two germline ends. The CDR3 loop spans 15 amino acids. Germline V gene data show CDR1 as SGHTS and CDR2 as YDEGEE. The study ran its PCR with 60 Vbeta and 13 Jbeta primers. The repertoire was sequenced with immunoSEQ multiplex PCR; TCRdb's copy has only in-frame clones and lacks some. The sample table includes about 160,000 clones. On this clone: The antigen remains unidentified.

The genes are TRBV5-8 and TRBJ2-2; perhaps TRBD2 as D (6 bases). Material: PBMCs. The source of this sequence is a woman aged 55-69 years in good health and CMV-seronegative. The CDR3 here is CASIPRTTGAGELFF. In nucleotides, the CDR3 is TGTGCCAGCATCCCTCGGACTACGGGAGCGGGGGAGCTGTTTTTT.